These 28 T cell receptor beta chains were all obtained from the same sample, sequenced in a study of cytomegalovirus exposure and HLA in healthy donors. PCR amplification relied on 60 Vbeta primers (plus 13 Jbeta primers). This table comes from immunoSEQ multiplex PCR, and its TCRdb copy is limited to in-frame clones, with some not included. The table lists fewer than 65,000 clones, roughly 80% of them singletons, with about 1.6% in the top ten. The sequencing input was PBMCs. Every receptor here comes from a man younger than 40 in good health and CMV-seronegative.

This clone is a singleton in its sample. This rearrangement joins TRBV7-9 to TRBJ2-6, with TRBD1 matching over 10 bases. The length of the CDR3 is 18 residues. Germline CDR1 is SEHNR and CDR2 is FQNEAQ (reference sequence). Losses at the gene ends were 5 bases for V and 1 base for J; bases not matched to a gene: 8. CDR3 protein: CASSVIGTGVSGANVLTF. Here the CDR3 DNA reads TGTGCCAGCAGCGTGATTGGGACAGGGGTTTCTGGGGCCAACGTCCTGACTTTC.

The CDR3 region is CASSLVRVRSEQFF. Here the CDR3 DNA reads TGCGCCAGCAGCTTGGTACGGGTAAGGAGTGAGCAGTTCTTC. This chain joins TRBV5-1 and TRBJ2-1; no clear D gene. Trimming stripped 0 bases from V and 9 bases from J, with 13 bases between. Germline CDR1 SGHRS, CDR2 YFSETQ. CDR3 size: 14 residues.

J is TRBJ2-1 and V is TRBV30; 8 positions match TRBD1. Trimming at V came to 2 bases and at J to 0 bases, leaving 6 bases not matched to a gene. From germline, CDR1 is GTSNPN and CDR2 SVGIG (reference sequence). The CDR3 spans 16 residues. The CDR3 loop is CAWSTGQGSSYNEQFF. CDR3 DNA sequence: TGTGCCTGGAGTACCGGACAGGGCAGCTCCTACAATGAGCAGTTCTTC.

This clone was detected once. This chain uses TRBV7-9 with TRBJ1-4; 10 positions match TRBD1. J lost 7 bases, V lost 6 bases, and 5 bases had no gene match. CDR1 and CDR2 (germline): SEHNR, FQNEAQ (reference sequence). CDR3 size: 14 residues. CDR3 region: CASRSTGGVEKLFF. The CDR3 region has the DNA TGTGCCAGCAGATCGACAGGGGGCGTTGAAAAACTGTTTTTT.

The V gene is TRBV25-1, the J gene TRBJ2-6; 7 bases match TRBD1. The CDR3 is 18 amino acids. Unmatched junction bases numbered 13, after V lost 6 bases and J lost 2 bases. Germline CDR1 MGHDK, CDR2 SYGVNS. This CDR3 is CASSTRRQGFTGANVLTF. CDR3 DNA sequence: TGTGCCAGCAGCACCCGACGACAGGGCTTTACTGGGGCCAACGTCCTGACTTTC.

The chain combines TRBV18 with TRBJ1-5; TRBD1 is a possible D gene (5 bases). Looked up from germline, CDR1 is KGHSH and CDR2 is LQKENI. V was shortened by 4 bases and J by 2 bases, with 24 bases between the two germline ends. This CDR3 is 19 amino acids long. Here the CDR3 reads CASSLTSQVGFKGNQPQHF. The CDR3, as DNA: TGTGCCAGCTCACTAACTTCACAGGTCGGTTTCAAAGGCAATCAGCCCCAGCATTTT.

CDR3 DNA: TGTGCCAGCAGCCTACTAGCGGGGCCGGGCAATGAGCAGTTCTTC. Translation: CASSLLAGPGNEQFF. The chain combines TRBV7-3 with TRBJ2-1, with TRBD2 identical over 10 bases. The V segment lost 5 bases and the J segment 6 bases; nucleotides outside the gene matches: 7. Germline CDR1 is SGHTA and CDR2 is FQGTGA. The CDR3 has 15 amino acids.

The chain combines TRBV6-1 with TRBJ2-5, with 12 nucleotides matching TRBD1. Germline CDR1 MNHNS, CDR2 SASEGT. The CDR3 extends over 14 amino acids. The trim removed 5 bases at V and 6 bases at J, leaving 4 bases unmatched. The CDR3 protein is CASSRGQGAQTQYF. Written as DNA, the CDR3 is TGTGCCAGCAGTAGGGGACAGGGGGCGCAGACCCAGTACTTC.

CDR3 region: CASSYSPGQGTTYEQYF. CDR3 DNA: TGTGCCAGCAGTTACTCCCCGGGACAGGGGACGACTTACGAGCAGTACTTC. The chain combines TRBV27 with TRBJ2-7; TRBD1 matches at 10 bases. Germline lookup yields CDR1 MNHEY and CDR2 SMNVEV (reference sequence). This CDR3 spans 17 amino acids. The trim removed 4 bases at V and 4 bases at J, leaving 13 bases unmatched.

Only one count was recorded for this clone. The chain recombines TRBV5-1 with TRBJ2-3; 9 bases agree with TRBD2. Unmatched junction bases numbered 6, after V lost 7 bases and J lost 0 bases. Germline loops: CDR1 SGHRS, CDR2 YFSETQ. CDR3 length equals 15 residues. CDR3 region: CASALTSGSTDTQYF. As DNA, the CDR3 is TGCGCCAGCGCACTTACTAGCGGGAGCACAGATACGCAGTATTTT.

The chain uses TRBV7-2 and TRBJ1-1; D possibly corresponds to TRBD1 (5 bases). The CDR3 is 15 residues long. Trimming left V 4 bases short and J 0 bases short, with 12 bases between. Germline CDR1 SGHTA, CDR2 FQGNSA. The CDR3 sequence is CASSWGGPMNTEAFF. The CDR3 nucleotides read TGTGCCAGCAGCTGGGGGGGTCCTATGAACACTGAAGCTTTCTTT.

The chain links TRBV28 to TRBJ2-7, with D perhaps TRBD2 (5 bases). Trimming took 6 bases from V and 3 from J, leaving 15 bases between them. The CDR3 length is 14 residues. Germline CDR1 is MDHEN and CDR2 is SYDVKM. The CDR3 sequence is CASRTPGIDYEQYF. Here the CDR3 DNA reads TGTGCCAGCAGAACCCCGGGAATAGACTACGAGCAGTACTTC.

The gene calls are TRBV7-2 and TRBJ2-1; 11 bases align to TRBD2. CDR3 length: 18 residues. V dropped 4 bases and J dropped 1; count of bases not matched to a gene: 9. Germline V CDR1 and CDR2: SGHTA, FQGNSA. The CDR3 DNA sequence: TGTGCCAGCAGCTCGTTCCTAGCGGGAGGAGGATCCTACAATGAGCAGTTCTTC. This codes for CASSSFLAGGGSYNEQFF.

The chain has TRBV28 and TRBJ1-5, with 8 bases matching TRBD1. The V and J ends lost 6 bases and 10 bases, in that order; junction bases with no gene match: 8. The CDR3 length is 13 residues. Germline assignment: CDR1 MDHEN and CDR2 SYDVKM. The CDR3 nucleotides read TGTGCCAGCAGCACAGGGGGTTACCGACCCCAGCATTTT. It encodes CASSTGGYRPQHF.

The J gene is TRBJ2-3, the V gene TRBV7-2; TRBD2 aligns across 9 bases. The germline CDR1 and CDR2 sequences are SGHTA and FQGNSA. The CDR3 is 15 residues long. V shed 5 bases, J shed 2 bases, and the junction held 5 bases outside the gene matches. Written as DNA, the CDR3 is TGTGCCAGCAGCACCATAGCGGGGGTCACAGATACGCAGTATTTT. This gives the protein CASSTIAGVTDTQYF.

The chain is built from TRBV18 and TRBJ1-1; D remains unclear. Per germline, CDR1 KGHSH and CDR2 LQKENI. This CDR3 region has 16 residues. V lost 3 bases and J 0 bases, leaving 14 bases between the germline ends. CDR3 sequence: CASSPYEEAMNTEAFF. CDR3 DNA sequence: TGTGCCAGCTCACCCTACGAGGAGGCGATGAACACTGAAGCTTTCTTT.

The chain couples TRBV7-2 to TRBJ1-2, with 9 bases lining up with TRBD1. Germline V gene data show CDR1 as SGHTA and CDR2 as FQGNSA. The CDR3 is 13 amino acids. V lost 4 bases and J lost 5; bases outside the gene matches: 2. The CDR3 reads CASSSDRGYGYTF. In DNA, the CDR3 is TGTGCCAGCAGCTCCGACAGGGGGTATGGCTACACCTTC.

V gene TRBV19 combines with J gene TRBJ2-1, with D possibly matching TRBD2 (5 bases). Trimming stripped 4 bases from V and 8 bases from J, with 15 bases between. CDR1 and CDR2 (germline): LNHDA, SQIVND (reference sequence). This CDR3 is built from 14 residues. CDR3 sequence reads: CASSTGILRDEQFF. The DNA for the CDR3 is TGTGCCAGTAGTACCGGGATCCTGAGGGATGAGCAGTTCTTC.

The V call is TRBV28, the J call TRBJ1-4, with a weak D call TRBD1 (6 bases). The V end lost 7 bases, the J end lost 5 bases, and 11 bases lay between the germline ends. CDR3 length: 13 residues. Germline CDR1 and CDR2: MDHEN and SYDVKM. CDR3 region: CASTKTGNEKLFF. CDR3 DNA sequence: TGTGCCAGCACTAAGACAGGAAATGAAAAACTGTTTTTT.

The CDR3: CASSQAGHPSYNEQFF. CDR3 DNA: TGTGCCAGCAGCCAAGCGGGACACCCCTCCTACAATGAGCAGTTCTTC. The V call is TRBV14, the J call TRBJ2-1; perhaps TRBD1 as D (6 bases). Trimming left V 1 base short and J 0 bases short, with 10 bases between. Germline values: CDR1 SGHDN, CDR2 FVKESK. CDR3 size: 16 residues.

The chain combines TRBV7-9 with TRBJ2-1; no firm D call. The germline gives CDR1 SEHNR, CDR2 FQNEAQ (reference sequence). V was clipped by 5 bases and J by 6 bases, with 5 bases between them. The CDR3 is 11 amino acids. CDR3 amino acids: CASSPINEQFF. As DNA, the CDR3 is TGTGCCAGCAGCCCCATCAATGAGCAGTTCTTC.

In this sample, this clone turned up a few times. The chain joins TRBV6-5 to TRBJ2-1, with D possibly being TRBD2 (6 bases). Germline V CDR1 and CDR2: MNHEY, SVGAGI. The germline V and J ends were trimmed by 2 bases and 8 bases, with 16 bases remaining between them. This CDR3 contains 15 residues. Here the CDR3 reads CASSYAGNSFDEQFF. The CDR3 region has the DNA TGTGCCAGCAGTTACGCGGGGAATTCGTTCGATGAGCAGTTCTTC.

The chain joins TRBV29-1 to TRBJ2-3; a weak D match, TRBD2 (5 bases). The CDR3 runs 14 residues. V lost 5 bases to trimming and J lost 2 bases, with 14 bases between them. The germline gives CDR1 SQVTM, CDR2 ANQGSEA. DNA for the CDR3: TGCAGCGTTAAAGTCGGGGAGATCACAGATACGCAGTATTTT. Translating gives CSVKVGEITDTQYF.

CDR3 bases: TGTGCCAGCAGCTTAGGGGACAGAAACACCGGGGAGCTGTTTTTT. Translated, it gives CASSLGDRNTGELFF. The chain couples TRBV7-3 to TRBJ2-2; the match to TRBD1 covers 7 bases. V shed 2 bases and J 2 bases; nucleotides not matched to a gene: 2. The CDR3 contains 15 residues. Germline V gives CDR1 SGHTA, CDR2 FQGTGA. Using reference TRBV7-3 and TRBJ2-2 for the parts outside the CDR3, the full variable domain is GAGVSQTPSNKVTEKGKYVELRCDPISGHTALYWYRQSLGQGPEFLIYFQGTGAADDSGLPNDRFFAVRPEGSVSTLKIQRTERGDSAVYLCASSLGDRNTGELFFGEGSRLTVL.

The chain is built from TRBV4-2 and TRBJ1-2; D is perhaps TRBD1 (5 bases). The germline V gene encodes CDR1 LGHNA and CDR2 YNFKEQ. The ends were cut back, 0 bases at V and 7 bases at J, with 24 bases in the middle. The CDR3 runs to 18 residues. CDR3 DNA sequence: TGTGCCAGCAGCCAAGAAACCCCGGGTGAAAGTCCAAGGGGTGGCTACACCTTC. This sequence encodes CASSQETPGESPRGGYTF.

This clone showed up just once. The chain links TRBV19 to TRBJ1-5; D ambiguous. V was pared by 3 bases and J by 3 bases, with 6 bases between. This CDR3 spans 13 amino acids. CDR1 LNHDA and CDR2 SQIVND come from the germline V gene (reference sequence). The CDR3 DNA is TGTGCCAGTAGTATGGCCTCCAATCAGCCCCAGCATTTT. Its protein product is CASSMASNQPQHF.

This chain links TRBV7-2 with TRBJ1-1, with TRBD1 matching 7 bases. The CDR3 covers 14 residues. Germline V gives CDR1 SGHTA, CDR2 FQGNSA. J lost 3 bases, V lost 6 bases, and 7 bases had no gene match. The CDR3 sequence: CASRPQGKDTEAFF. As DNA, the CDR3 is TGTGCCAGCAGGCCACAGGGGAAGGACACTGAAGCTTTCTTT.

The chain couples TRBV5-6 to TRBJ1-2; 8 nucleotides line up with TRBD1. CDR1 is SGHDT, CDR2 YYEEEE, per germline. V shed 6 bases and J 0 bases; nucleotides not matched to a gene: 7. The CDR3 runs to 15 residues. CDR3 region: CASNLNRGSNYGYTF. The CDR3 DNA follows: TGTGCCAGCAACCTAAACAGGGGGTCTAACTATGGCTACACCTTC.